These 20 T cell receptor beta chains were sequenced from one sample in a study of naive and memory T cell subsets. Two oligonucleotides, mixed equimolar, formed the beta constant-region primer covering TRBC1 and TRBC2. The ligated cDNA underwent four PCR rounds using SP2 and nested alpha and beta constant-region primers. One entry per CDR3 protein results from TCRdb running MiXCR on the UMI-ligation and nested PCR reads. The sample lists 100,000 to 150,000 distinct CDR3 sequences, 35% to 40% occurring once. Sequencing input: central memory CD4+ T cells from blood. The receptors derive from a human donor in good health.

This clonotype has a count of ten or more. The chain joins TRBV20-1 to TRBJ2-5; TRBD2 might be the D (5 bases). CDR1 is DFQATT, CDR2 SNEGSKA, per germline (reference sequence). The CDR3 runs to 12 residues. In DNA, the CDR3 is TGCGCGGCCGGGGTCGCTCAAGAGACCCAGTACTTC. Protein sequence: CAAGVAQETQYF.

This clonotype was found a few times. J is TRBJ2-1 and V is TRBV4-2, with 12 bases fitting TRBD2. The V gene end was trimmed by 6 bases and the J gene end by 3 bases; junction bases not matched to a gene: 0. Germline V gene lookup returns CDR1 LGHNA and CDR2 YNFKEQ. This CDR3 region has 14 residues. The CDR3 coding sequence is TGTGCCAGCAGGACTAGCGGGAGCTACAATGAGCAGTTCTTC. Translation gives CASRTSGSYNEQFF.

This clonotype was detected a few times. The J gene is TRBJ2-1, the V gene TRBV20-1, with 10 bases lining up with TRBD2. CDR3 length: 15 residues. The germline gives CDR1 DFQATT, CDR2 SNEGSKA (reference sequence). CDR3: CGQSSGSRTYNEQFF. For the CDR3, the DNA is TGCGGTCAATCTAGCGGGAGTCGGACCTACAATGAGCAGTTCTTC.

The CDR3 coding sequence is TGTGCCAGCAGTTACCGAGGGGGATCGGCCAAAAACATTCAGTACTTC. It specifies CASSYRGGSAKNIQYF. The chain recombines TRBV6-5 with TRBJ2-4; a weak D match, TRBD1 (6 bases). This CDR3 has 16 amino acids. CDR1 and CDR2 (germline): MNHEY, SVGAGI. Trimming left V 2 bases short and J 1 base short, with 12 bases between.

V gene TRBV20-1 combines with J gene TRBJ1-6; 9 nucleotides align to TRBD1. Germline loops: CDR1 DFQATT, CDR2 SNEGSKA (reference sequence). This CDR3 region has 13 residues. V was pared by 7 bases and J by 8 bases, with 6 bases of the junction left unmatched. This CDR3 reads CSVGRDRDSPLHF. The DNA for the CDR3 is TGCAGTGTCGGCCGGGACAGGGATTCACCCCTCCACTTT.

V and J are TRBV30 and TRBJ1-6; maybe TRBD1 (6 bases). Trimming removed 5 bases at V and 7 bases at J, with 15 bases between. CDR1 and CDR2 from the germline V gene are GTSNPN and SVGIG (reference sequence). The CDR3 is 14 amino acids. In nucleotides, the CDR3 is TGTGCCTGGGGAGGACAGCGGCGGAATTCACCCCTCCACTTT. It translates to CAWGGQRRNSPLHF. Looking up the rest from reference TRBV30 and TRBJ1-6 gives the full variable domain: SQTIHQWPATLVQPVGSPLSLECTVEGTSNPNLYWYRQAAGRGLQLLFYSVGIGQISSEVPQNLSASRPQDRQFILSSKKLLLSDSGFYLCAWGGQRRNSPLHFGNGTRLTVT.

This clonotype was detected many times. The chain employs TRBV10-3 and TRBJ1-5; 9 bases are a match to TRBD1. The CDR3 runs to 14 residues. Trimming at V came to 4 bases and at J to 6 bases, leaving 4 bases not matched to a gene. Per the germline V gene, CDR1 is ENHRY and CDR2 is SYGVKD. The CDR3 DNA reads TGTGCCATCAGTGCTGGGACAGGGACTCAGCCCCAGCATTTT. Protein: CAISAGTGTQPQHF.

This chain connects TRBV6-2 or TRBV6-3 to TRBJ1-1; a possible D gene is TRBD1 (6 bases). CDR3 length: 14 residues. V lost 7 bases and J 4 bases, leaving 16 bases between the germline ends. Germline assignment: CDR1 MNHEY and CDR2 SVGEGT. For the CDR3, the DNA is TGTGCCAGCAACAAACAGGGAAGTGGCACTGAAGCTTTCTTT. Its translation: CASNKQGSGTEAFF.

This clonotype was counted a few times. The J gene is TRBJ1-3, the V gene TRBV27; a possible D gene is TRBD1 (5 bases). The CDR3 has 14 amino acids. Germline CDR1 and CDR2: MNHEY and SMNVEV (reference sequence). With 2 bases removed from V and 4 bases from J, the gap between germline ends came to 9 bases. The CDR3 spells CASSLRGSGNTIYF. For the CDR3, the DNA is TGTGCCAGCAGTTTACGGGGCAGCGGAAACACCATATATTTT.

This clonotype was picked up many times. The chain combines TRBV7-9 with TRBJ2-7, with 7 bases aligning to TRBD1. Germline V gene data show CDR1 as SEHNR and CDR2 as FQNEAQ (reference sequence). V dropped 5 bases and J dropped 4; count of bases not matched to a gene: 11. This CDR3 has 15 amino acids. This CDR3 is CASSELPPGQYEQYF. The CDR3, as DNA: TGTGCCAGCAGCGAATTACCGCCGGGACAGTACGAGCAGTACTTC.

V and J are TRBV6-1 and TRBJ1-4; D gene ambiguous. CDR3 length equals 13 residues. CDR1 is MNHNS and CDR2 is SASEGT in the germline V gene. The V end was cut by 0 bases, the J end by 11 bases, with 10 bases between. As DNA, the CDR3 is TGTGCCAGCAGTGAAGCTGCGGTTGGGAAACTGTTTTTT. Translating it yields CASSEAAVGKLFF.

The CDR3 coding sequence is TGTGCCAGCAGATATTTTGCAGACGCGAATGAAAAACTGTTTTTT. Translating gives CASRYFADANEKLFF. The chain employs TRBV4-2 and TRBJ1-4; D unclear. CDR1 is LGHNA, CDR2 YNFKEQ, per germline. The length of the CDR3 is 15 residues. The V and J ends lost 6 bases and 5 bases respectively, with 16 bases between them.

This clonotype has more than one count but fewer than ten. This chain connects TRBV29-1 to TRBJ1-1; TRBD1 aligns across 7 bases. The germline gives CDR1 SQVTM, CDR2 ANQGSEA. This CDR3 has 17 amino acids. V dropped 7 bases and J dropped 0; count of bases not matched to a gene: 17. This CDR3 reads CSEGPLGQRTMNTEAFF. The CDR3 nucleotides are TGCAGCGAGGGTCCTTTGGGACAGAGAACCATGAACACTGAAGCTTTCTTT.

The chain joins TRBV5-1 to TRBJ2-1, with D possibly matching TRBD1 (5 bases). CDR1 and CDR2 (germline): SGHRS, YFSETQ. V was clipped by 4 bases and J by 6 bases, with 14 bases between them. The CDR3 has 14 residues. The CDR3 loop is CASSTLEGVNEQFF. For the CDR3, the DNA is TGCGCCAGCAGCACCCTGGAAGGGGTCAATGAGCAGTTCTTC.

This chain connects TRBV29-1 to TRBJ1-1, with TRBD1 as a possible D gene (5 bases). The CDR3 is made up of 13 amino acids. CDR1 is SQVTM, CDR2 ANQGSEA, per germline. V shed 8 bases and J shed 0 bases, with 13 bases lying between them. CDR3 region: CSSRGQLNTEAFF. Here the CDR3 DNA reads TGCAGCTCGAGGGGTCAGTTGAACACTGAAGCTTTCTTT.

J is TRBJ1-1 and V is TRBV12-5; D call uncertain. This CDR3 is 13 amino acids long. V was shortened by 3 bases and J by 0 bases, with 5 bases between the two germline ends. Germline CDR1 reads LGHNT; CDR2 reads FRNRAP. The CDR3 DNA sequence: TGTGCTAGTGGTTTAGACCTGAACACTGAAGCTTTCTTT. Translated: CASGLDLNTEAFF.

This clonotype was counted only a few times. The CDR3 nucleotides are TGTGCCAGCAGCCCCCCCGGCGGGAGAACGTATGAGCAGTTCTTC. Protein: CASSPPGGRTYEQFF. This rearrangement joins TRBV11-3 to TRBJ2-1; TRBD2 aligns across 7 bases. The V and J ends lost 5 bases and 8 bases, in that order; junction bases with no gene match: 12. CDR1 SGHNT and CDR2 YENEEA come from the germline V gene. CDR3 length: 15 amino acids. Using reference TRBV11-3 and TRBJ2-1 for the parts outside the CDR3, the full variable domain is EAGVVQSPRYKIIEKKQPVAFWCNPISGHNTLYWYLQNLGQGPELLIRYENEEAVDDSQLPKDRFSAERLKGVDSTLKIQPAELGDSAVYLCASSPPGGRTYEQFFGPGTRLTVL.

The CDR3: CASSLEIGRRETQYF. The DNA of the CDR3 is TGCGCCAGCAGCTTGGAGATAGGACGGAGAGAGACCCAGTACTTC. The chain recombines TRBV5-1 with TRBJ2-5; D call uncertain. The CDR3 sequence is 15 residues long. CDR1 SGHRS and CDR2 YFSETQ come from the germline V gene. The V and J ends lost 0 bases and 4 bases respectively, with 13 bases between them. Using reference TRBV5-1 and TRBJ2-5 for the parts outside the CDR3, the full variable domain is KAGVTQTPRYLIKTRGQQVTLSCSPISGHRSVSWYQQTPGQGLQFLFEYFSETQRNKGNFPGRFSGRQFSNSRSEMNVSTLELGDSALYLCASSLEIGRRETQYFGPGTRLLVL.

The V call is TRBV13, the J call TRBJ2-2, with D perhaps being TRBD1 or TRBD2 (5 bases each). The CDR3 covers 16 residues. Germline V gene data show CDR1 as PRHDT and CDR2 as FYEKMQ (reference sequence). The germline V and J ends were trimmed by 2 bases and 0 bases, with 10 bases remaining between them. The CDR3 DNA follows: TGTGCCAGCAGCTTAAGGCAGGGACCGAACACCGGGGAGCTGTTTTTT. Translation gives CASSLRQGPNTGELFF.

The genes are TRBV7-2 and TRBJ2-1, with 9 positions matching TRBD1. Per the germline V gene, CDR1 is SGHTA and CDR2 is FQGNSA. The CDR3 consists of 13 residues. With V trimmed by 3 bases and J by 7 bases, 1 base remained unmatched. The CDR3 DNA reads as TGTGCCAGCAGCTTTGGACAGGGGAATGAGCAGTTCTTC. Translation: CASSFGQGNEQFF.